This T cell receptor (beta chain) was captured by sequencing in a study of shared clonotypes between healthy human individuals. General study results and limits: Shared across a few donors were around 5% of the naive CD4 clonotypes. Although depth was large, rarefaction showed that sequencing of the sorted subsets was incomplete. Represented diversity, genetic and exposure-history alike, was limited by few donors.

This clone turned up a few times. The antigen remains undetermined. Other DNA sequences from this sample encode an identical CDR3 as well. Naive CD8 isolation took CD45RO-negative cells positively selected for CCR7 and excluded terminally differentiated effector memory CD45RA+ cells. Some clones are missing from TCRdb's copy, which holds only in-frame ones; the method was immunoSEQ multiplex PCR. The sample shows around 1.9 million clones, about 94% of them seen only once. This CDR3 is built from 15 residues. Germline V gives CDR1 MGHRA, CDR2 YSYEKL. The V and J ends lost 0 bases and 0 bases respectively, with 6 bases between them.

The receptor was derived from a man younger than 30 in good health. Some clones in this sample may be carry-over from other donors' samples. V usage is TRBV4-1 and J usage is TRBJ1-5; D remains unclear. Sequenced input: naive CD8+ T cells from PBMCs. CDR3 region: CASSQEGNSNQPQHF. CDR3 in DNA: TGCGCCAGCAGCCAAGAAGGGAATAGCAATCAGCCCCAGCATTTT.